This TCR beta chain is drawn from a study of blood T cell repertoires in COVID-19. The authors' processing: Nucleated cell counts were estimated from reference gene primer amplification. TCRdb's copy holds only in-frame clones and misses some; the assay was immunoSEQ multiplex PCR. From that table come the V and J calls and clone size; the DNA was used to work out D and trimming. The sample records 80,000 or so clones, about 82% being singletons. Followed over time, Seattle patients had been enrolled while infection was active. This clonotype was obtained from a man aged 45-65 years with COVID-19, enrolled during active disease. Specimen: peripheral blood.

The CDR3 DNA sequence: TGTGCCAGCAGTTACCTCTCTTCACCCCTCCACTTT. Translation gives CASSYLSSPLHF. V and J are TRBV6-2 or TRBV6-3 and TRBJ1-6; D unresolved. Trimming left V 2 bases short and J 9 bases short, with 5 bases between. Per germline, CDR1 MNHEY and CDR2 SVGEGT. The CDR3 loop spans 12 amino acids.